This T cell receptor (beta chain) was recorded in a study of OX40 agonist ivuxolimab in advanced cancers. The CDR3 sequence is 13 residues long. The V end was cut by 2 bases, the J end by 2 bases, with 3 bases between. CDR1 is SGHDN, CDR2 FVKESK, per germline. Some clones are missing from TCRdb's copy, which holds only in-frame ones; the method was immunoSEQ multiplex PCR. Of tens of thousands of clones listed, around 84% are singletons. This clone was detected once. The chain employs TRBV14 and TRBJ1-4; D remains unclear. This sequence originates from an adult with an advanced solid tumor such as melanoma, head and neck, liver or kidney cancer. Sequencing used CD4+ or CD8+ T cells sorted from blood, obtained in a trial of the OX40 agonist ivuxolimab. The CDR3 is CASSQQTNEKLFF. As DNA, the CDR3 is TGTGCCAGCAGCCAACAGACTAATGAAAAACTGTTTTTT.